This entry describes one TCR beta chain. Its specificity is unknown. Those CD8+ T cells considered naive were CD45RO-CCR7+CD27+CD95-. All TRB cDNA libraries came from 5' RACE performed with UMI labels. TCRdb reprocessed the 5' RACE reads, keeping one entry per CDR3 protein, no DNA. The data show over 70,000 distinct CDR3 sequences, and the top ten clones hold less than 1%. The sample is drawn from a study of CXCR3-negative and CXCR3-positive naive CD8 T cells. Findings and limits, study-wide: For the naive subsets, surface CD5 was similar, and TCR strength was inferred from TRB CDR3 properties. Memory cells showed distinct TRBV-TRBJ patterns, while the two naive subsets matched. TRB CDR3 hydrophobicity was greater in CXCR3-positive naive cells than in CXCR3-negative naive cells.

The CDR3 runs 15 residues. Specimen: naive CXCR3+ CD8+ T cells from blood. Sample subset: CD45RO-CCR7+CD27+CD95- naive CD8+ T cells expressing CXCR3 (TNR3+). The V and J genes are TRBV12-3 or TRBV12-4 and TRBJ1-6; TCRdb's D call of TRBD1 is untestable without DNA. This TCR was recovered from a human donor in good health. Some clones in this sample may be carry-over from other donors' samples. The CDR3 loop reads CASSLVGQGWAPLHF.